The clone carrying this T cell receptor (beta chain) showed up just a few times. Looked up from germline, CDR1 is MNHNS and CDR2 is SASEGT. CDR3 length: 13 amino acids. Trimming took 7 bases from V and 1 from J, leaving 10 bases between them. The use of a sample-barcoded 5' primer and a J-beta primer mix characterized a second PCR of about 7 to 12 cycles. TCRdb re-derived calls from the 5' RACE reads in MiXCR, one entry per CDR3 protein. The sample consists of around 1.5 million distinct CDR3 sequences, 30% to 35% of them appearing once. The data derive from a study of blood T cells in healthy people across ages.

The sequenced material came from blood. V and J are TRBV6-1 and TRBJ1-1; unclear D gene. This receptor was identified in a woman under 40 in good health. The CDR3 sequence is CASNGLPNTEAFF. For the CDR3, the DNA is TGTGCCAGCAACGGACTGCCGAACACTGAAGCTTTCTTT.